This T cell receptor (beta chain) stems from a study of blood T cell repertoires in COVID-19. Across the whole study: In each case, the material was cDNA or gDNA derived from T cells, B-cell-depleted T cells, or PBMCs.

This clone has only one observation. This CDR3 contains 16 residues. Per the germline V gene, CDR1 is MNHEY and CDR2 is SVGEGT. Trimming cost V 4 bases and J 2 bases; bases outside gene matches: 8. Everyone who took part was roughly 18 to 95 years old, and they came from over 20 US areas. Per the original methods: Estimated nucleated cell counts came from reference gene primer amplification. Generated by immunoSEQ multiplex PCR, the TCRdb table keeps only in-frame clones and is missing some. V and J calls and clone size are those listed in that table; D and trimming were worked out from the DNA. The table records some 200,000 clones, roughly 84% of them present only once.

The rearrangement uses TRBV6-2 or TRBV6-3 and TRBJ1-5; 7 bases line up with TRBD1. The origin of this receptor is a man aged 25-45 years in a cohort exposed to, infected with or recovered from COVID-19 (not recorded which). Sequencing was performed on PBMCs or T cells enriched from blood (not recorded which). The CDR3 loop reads CASSFTGVSGNQPQHF. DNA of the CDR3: TGTGCCAGCAGTTTCACAGGGGTCTCAGGCAATCAGCCCCAGCATTTT.